This TCR beta chain was recovered during a study of blood T cell repertoires in COVID-19. In the study overall: Samples of COVID-19 (acute and convalescent) were obtained from the United States, Italy and Spain.

Seattle participants joined during active infection and were tracked over time. The J segment lost 3 bases and the V segment lost 4 bases, leaving 8 bases of the junction unmatched. CDR3 length: 16 residues. Looked up from germline, CDR1 is SGHRS and CDR2 is YFSETQ. In the original processing: Nucleated cell counts were estimated from reference gene primer amplification. Only in-frame clones appear in the TCRdb table, and some are missing; sequencing was by immunoSEQ multiplex PCR. V, J and clone size are taken as reported in that table, and D and trimming were inferred from the DNA itself. The sample consists of 200,000 to 250,000 clones, about 85% of them appearing once.

The sequence was collected from a woman over 75 with COVID-19, enrolled during active disease. Sequenced material: peripheral blood. The chain has TRBV5-1 and TRBJ2-1, with 9 bases matching TRBD1. CDR3 nucleotides: TGCGCCAGCAGCGCGACCGGGACAGGGTTCTACAATGAGCAGTTCTTC. Translated, it gives CASSATGTGFYNEQFF.